This entry lists 8 T cell receptor beta chains sequenced from one sample in a study of blood T cells in healthy people across ages. Through a sample-barcoded 5' primer and a J-beta primer mix, a second PCR was run for 7 to 11 cycles. MiXCR, run by TCRdb on the 5' RACE reads, gives a single entry per CDR3 protein. The table has hundreds of thousands of distinct CDR3 sequences, around 42% seen once. The sample comprised blood. Receptors originate from a man aged 55 to 70 in good health.

The sample holds a few counts of this clonotype. The chain recombines TRBV29-1 with TRBJ1-2, with D tentatively TRBD1 (5 bases). Germline lookup yields CDR1 SQVTM and CDR2 ANQGSEA. Trimming stripped 6 bases from V and 7 bases from J, with 12 bases between. The CDR3 is 11 residues long. CDR3 sequence (DNA): TGCAGCGTCCCGGACATTGGTGGCTACACCTTC. This sequence encodes CSVPDIGGYTF.

This clonotype was observed a few times. The chain recombines TRBV10-2 with TRBJ2-1; D unclear. Germline V lookup: CDR1 WSHSY, CDR2 SAAADI. Trimming cost V 4 bases and J 5 bases, with 6 bases left between them. This CDR3 has 12 amino acids. The CDR3: CASSAANNEQFF. The CDR3 nucleotides are TGCGCCAGCAGTGCGGCCAACAATGAGCAGTTCTTC.

J is TRBJ2-7 and V is TRBV5-1; D gene ambiguous. This CDR3 region has 15 residues. The V gene lost 0 bases and the J gene lost 4 bases, with 14 bases spanning the gap. CDR1 SGHRS and CDR2 YFSETQ come from the germline V gene. The CDR3 sequence: CASSLDILSGYEQYF. The CDR3 DNA reads as TGCGCCAGCAGCTTGGACATACTTTCGGGTTACGAGCAGTACTTC.

About this clonotype: A read error may explain this, as a much larger clone is one base away. This sequence joins TRBV11-2 and TRBJ2-5; D remains unclear. Trimming removed 5 bases from V and 1 base from J, with 8 bases in between. CDR3 size: 13 residues. Germline CDR1 SGHAT, CDR2 FQNNGV. CDR3 residues: CASSVRAQETQYF. Here the CDR3 DNA reads TGTGCCAGCAGCGTAAGGGCCCAAGAGACCCAGTACTTC.

This clonotype was found a few times. This sequence joins TRBV5-6 and TRBJ2-4; possibly TRBD2 for D (5 bases). V dropped 5 bases and J dropped 9 bases, with 18 bases sitting between them. Per germline, CDR1 SGHDT and CDR2 YYEEEE. CDR3 length equals 14 residues. The CDR3 here is CASSLDGVRGIQYF. For the CDR3, the DNA is TGTGCCAGCAGTCTGGACGGGGTTCGGGGCATTCAGTACTTC.

The genes are TRBV9 and TRBJ2-3; 7 bases align to TRBD1. Germline V gene data show CDR1 as SGDLS and CDR2 as YYNGEE. The CDR3 covers 13 residues. V shed 4 bases, J shed 4 bases, and the junction held 3 bases outside the gene matches. DNA of the CDR3: TGTGCCAGCAGCATGGGGACAGCAGATACGCAGTATTTT. This encodes CASSMGTADTQYF.

This chain connects TRBV7-3 to TRBJ2-5, with 7 positions matching TRBD1. The DNA matches TRBJ2-7 better at its end, which makes the J call doubtful. The CDR3 covers 17 residues. Germline assignment: CDR1 SGHTA and CDR2 FQGTGA. The CDR3 nucleotides read TGTGCCAGCAGCTTAATGGGTCGGGAACAGGGGTCGGACGAGCAGTACTTC. This encodes CASSLMGREQGSDEQYF.

This clonotype has more than one count but fewer than ten. The chain combines TRBV13 with TRBJ1-4; D perhaps matches TRBD1 (6 bases). Germline CDR1 is PRHDT and CDR2 is FYEKMQ (reference sequence). V shed 4 bases and J shed 1 base, with 7 bases lying between them. The CDR3 runs 14 residues. The CDR3 sequence: CASSSGVTNEKLFF. The DNA of the CDR3 is TGTGCCAGCAGCTCAGGGGTAACTAATGAAAAACTGTTTTTT.